Shown below are 16 T cell receptor beta chains from a single sample sequenced in a study of cytomegalovirus exposure and HLA in healthy donors. The PCR made use of 60 Vbeta and 13 Jbeta primers. The protocol was immunoSEQ multiplex PCR, while the TCRdb copy is restricted to in-frame clones and leaves out a portion. In total, the table holds about 42,000 clones. Sequenced: PBMCs. These receptors all come from a young man in good health and CMV-seronegative.

The rearrangement uses TRBV7-9 and TRBJ2-5; 7 bases are a match to TRBD1. The V gene's germline CDR1 is SEHNR and CDR2 FQNEAQ (reference sequence). The CDR3 totals 13 residues. The trim removed 4 bases at V and 3 bases at J, leaving 2 bases unmatched. This CDR3 reads CASSSTGEETQYF. CDR3 bases: TGTGCCAGCAGCTCCACAGGGGAAGAGACCCAGTACTTC.

The chain couples TRBV7-3 to TRBJ2-5; 8 bases are a match to TRBD1. The CDR3 spans 13 residues. Germline V gives CDR1 SGHTA, CDR2 FQGTGA. The trim removed 3 bases at V and 4 bases at J, leaving 1 base unmatched. The CDR3 sequence is CASSFGQGETQYF. The CDR3 coding sequence is TGTGCCAGCAGCTTCGGACAGGGAGAGACCCAGTACTTC.

This chain links TRBV7-3 with TRBJ2-7, with TRBD2 matching 13 bases. Germline lookup yields CDR1 SGHTA and CDR2 FQGTGA. The CDR3 runs 15 residues. V dropped 5 bases and J dropped 2; count of bases not matched to a gene: 3. DNA of the CDR3: TGTGCCAGCAGCCAGGGACTAGCGGGGACCTACGAGCAGTACTTC. It is translated as CASSQGLAGTYEQYF.

The chain employs TRBV4-2 and TRBJ2-4; 9 nucleotides match TRBD2. The CDR3 contains 18 residues. The V gene end was trimmed by 0 bases and the J gene end by 0 bases; junction bases not matched to a gene: 6. Germline CDR1 and CDR2: LGHNA and YNFKEQ. This chain's CDR3 is CASSQDPPSGVAKNIQYF. CDR3 DNA sequence: TGTGCCAGCAGCCAAGATCCCCCTAGCGGGGTAGCCAAAAACATTCAGTACTTC.

In nucleotides, the CDR3 is TGTGCCAGCAGCCCTAGCGGGAGAGGGTACGAGCAGTACTTC. It encodes CASSPSGRGYEQYF. The chain links TRBV6-6 to TRBJ2-7; 10 bases align to TRBD2. The CDR3 is 14 residues long. Germline lookup yields CDR1 MNHNY and CDR2 SVGAGI (reference sequence). V lost 6 bases to trimming and J lost 4 bases; unmatched junction nucleotides: 6.

The rearrangement uses TRBV30 and TRBJ1-3, with unresolved D. This CDR3 region has 13 residues. Per the germline V gene, CDR1 is GTSNPN and CDR2 is SVGIG (reference sequence). Trimming stripped 7 bases from V and 1 base from J, with 11 bases between. CDR3 bases: TGTGCCTCCGACATTACATCTGGAAACACCATATATTTT. Its translation: CASDITSGNTIYF.

The genes are TRBV4-3 and TRBJ1-2; 7 positions match TRBD1. The CDR3 length is 14 residues. The V gene end was trimmed by 0 bases and the J gene end by 5 bases; junction bases not matched to a gene: 3. CDR1 is LGHNA and CDR2 is YSLEER in the germline V gene. CDR3 amino acids: CASSQEQGPYGYTF. CDR3 sequence (DNA): TGCGCCAGCAGCCAAGAACAGGGGCCATATGGCTACACCTTC.

The rearrangement joins TRBV4-2 to TRBJ1-1, with D tentatively TRBD1 (6 bases). The CDR3 contains 19 residues. Germline V lookup: CDR1 LGHNA, CDR2 YNFKEQ. V was cut by 2 bases and J by 1 base, with 23 bases left in between. DNA of the CDR3: TGTGCCAGCAGCCAACTTCTTGGGGGCCTCGCTTTAAAGAACACTGAAGCTTTCTTT. Protein sequence: CASSQLLGGLALKNTEAFF.

The chain couples TRBV19 to TRBJ2-7, with TRBD2 identical over 10 bases. J lost 2 bases, V lost 7 bases, and 11 bases had no gene match. The V gene's germline CDR1 is LNHDA and CDR2 SQIVND (reference sequence). CDR3 length: 16 residues. CDR3 sequence (DNA): TGTGCCAGTAAAGGAAGCCTAGCGGGAGCCCCCTACGAGCAGTACTTC. Encoded protein: CASKGSLAGAPYEQYF.

The DNA for the CDR3 is TGTGCCAGCAGCTCCGGGCGGGAGGCTTCCTACAATGAGCAGTTCTTC. This encodes CASSSGREASYNEQFF. The genes are TRBV4-2 and TRBJ2-1, with TRBD2 matching over 8 bases. CDR1 LGHNA and CDR2 YNFKEQ come from the germline V gene. The CDR3 totals 16 residues. J gave up 1 base and V 5 bases, and 7 bases lay outside the gene matches.

This chain connects TRBV18 to TRBJ1-1; D gene uncertain. CDR1 KGHSH and CDR2 LQKENI come from the germline V gene. This CDR3 spans 14 amino acids. Trimming took off 7 bases at V and 1 base at J, with 13 bases between the two ends. The DNA of the CDR3 is TGTGCCAGCTTACCTAAATTAGAGAACACTGAAGCTTTCTTT. Its translation is CASLPKLENTEAFF.

This sequence joins TRBV4-1 and TRBJ2-7; D may be TRBD1 (5 bases). Trimming left V 1 base short and J 2 bases short, with 15 bases between. Germline V lookup: CDR1 MGHRA, CDR2 YSYEKL. CDR3 length equals 16 residues. This CDR3 is CASSQVQFAGTYEQYF. In DNA form, the CDR3 reads TGCGCCAGCAGCCAAGTTCAGTTTGCAGGGACCTACGAGCAGTACTTC.

Written as DNA, the CDR3 is TGTGCCAGCAGGGCGGGACAGCGGGGGGGAGAGACCCAGTACTTC. Translating it yields CASRAGQRGGETQYF. The chain combines TRBV28 with TRBJ2-5, with TRBD2 matching over 10 bases. V gave up 6 bases and J gave up 4 bases; unmatched junction bases: 8. The CDR3 is 15 residues long. In germline, CDR1 is MDHEN, CDR2 SYDVKM.

V usage is TRBV19 and J usage is TRBJ2-5, with 7 bases identical to TRBD1. The V gene's germline CDR1 is LNHDA and CDR2 SQIVND (reference sequence). The CDR3 is 14 residues long. Trimming took 1 base from V and 7 from J; bases not matched to a gene: 6. Here the CDR3 reads CASSIAPGQPTQYF. CDR3 DNA: TGTGCCAGTAGTATAGCTCCGGGACAGCCGACCCAGTACTTC.

V is TRBV2 and J is TRBJ2-7; 11 bases agree with TRBD1. The CDR3 totals 13 residues. Germline V gene sequence: CDR1 SNHLY, CDR2 FYNNEI. The J segment lost 2 bases and the V segment lost 7 bases, leaving 1 base of the junction unmatched. The CDR3 here is CASMGQGAYEQYF. The CDR3 coding sequence is TGTGCCAGCATGGGACAGGGGGCCTACGAGCAGTACTTC.

V and J are TRBV4-3 and TRBJ2-2; 9 nucleotides match TRBD2. V was pared by 0 bases and J by 3 bases, with 8 bases of the junction left unmatched. CDR3 length: 18 residues. The V gene's germline CDR1 is LGHNA and CDR2 YSLEER. The CDR3 here is CASSQESALAGYTGELFF. The DNA of the CDR3 is TGCGCCAGCAGCCAAGAATCTGCCCTAGCGGGGTACACCGGGGAGCTGTTTTTT.